Below, 28 T cell receptor beta chains from the same sample are listed, as sequenced in a study of post-analysis software for immune sequencing data. The study, taken as a whole, reports: Patients carried 5 or 6 TRBV segments more frequently than controls did, and TRBV5-6, TRBV5-1 and TRBV20-1 were among them.

Their antigen targets remain unknown. Unique molecular identifiers were present in the TCR beta cDNA libraries. TCRdb reprocessed the PCR reads with MiXCR, giving one entry per CDR3 protein. The profile shows 400,000 to 500,000 distinct CDR3 sequences, approximately 38% of them singletons. The sequencing sample was made of blood. The receptors come from a girl aged 2-10 years with multiple sclerosis.

This chain connects TRBV5-1 to TRBJ2-1; weak D call: TRBD2 (5 bases). CDR3 size: 14 residues. The V gene lost 7 bases and the J gene lost 0 bases, with 11 bases spanning the gap. In germline, CDR1 is SGHRS, CDR2 YFSETQ. The CDR3 loop reads CASGRENSYNEQFF. CDR3 nucleotide sequence: TGCGCCAGCGGACGGGAAAACTCCTACAATGAGCAGTTCTTC.

This rearrangement joins TRBV5-6 to TRBJ2-7; 8 bases are a match to TRBD2. Germline lookup yields CDR1 SGHDT and CDR2 YYEEEE. The CDR3 sequence is 15 residues long. After removal of 3 bases from V and 2 bases from J, the junction contained 7 bases not matched to a gene. The CDR3 nucleotides read TGTGCCAGCAGCTCCCCGGGTAGCGGGACCTACGAGCAGTACTTC. Amino acid sequence: CASSSPGSGTYEQYF.

The count of this clonotype is one. The V gene is TRBV7-6, the J gene TRBJ2-3, with no clear D. The germline CDR1 and CDR2 sequences are SGHVS and FNYEAQ. This CDR3 is built from 12 residues. Trimming pared 4 bases from V and 8 bases from J, leaving 10 bases between. The CDR3 DNA is TGTGCCAGCAGCTCTTCTACTGGTACGCAGTATTTT. It encodes CASSSSTGTQYF. Full variable domain (rest looked up from reference TRBV7-6 and TRBJ2-3): GAGVSQSPRYKVTKRGQDVALRCDPISGHVSLYWYRQALGQGPEFLTYFNYEAQQDKSGLPNDRFSAERPEGSISTLTIQRTEQRDSAMYRCASSSSTGTQYFGPGTRLTVL.

The J gene is TRBJ2-4, the V gene TRBV5-1; 10 nucleotides line up with TRBD2. CDR1 is SGHRS and CDR2 is YFSETQ in the germline V gene. This CDR3 has 17 amino acids. The V segment lost 1 base and the J segment 2 bases; nucleotides outside the gene matches: 6. CDR3 region: CASSLRTSGVTKNIQYF. DNA of the CDR3: TGCGCCAGCAGCTTGAGAACTAGCGGGGTAACCAAAAACATTCAGTACTTC.

This chain connects TRBV7-9 to TRBJ1-2, with 11 bases identical to TRBD1. This CDR3 is built from 14 residues. Germline lookup yields CDR1 SEHNR and CDR2 FQNEAQ (reference sequence). The V and J ends lost 4 bases and 6 bases, in that order; junction bases with no gene match: 4. In DNA, the CDR3 is TGTGCCAGCAGCTATGGACAGGGGGCTGATGGCTACACCTTC. Encoded protein: CASSYGQGADGYTF.

The rearrangement joins TRBV6-5 to TRBJ1-5; perhaps TRBD1 as D (6 bases). The CDR3 sequence is 14 residues long. Trimming cost V 6 bases and J 2 bases, with 11 bases left between them. Germline lookup yields CDR1 MNHEY and CDR2 SVGAGI. The DNA of the CDR3 is TGTGCCAGCAGGAGTGGACAGCGCAATCAGCCCCAGCATTTT. This codes for CASRSGQRNQPQHF.

The chain is built from TRBV10-3 and TRBJ1-1; a weak D match, TRBD1 (5 bases). V gave up 4 bases and J gave up 1 base, with 13 bases separating them. Per the germline V gene, CDR1 is ENHRY and CDR2 is SYGVKD. CDR3 length equals 15 residues. CDR3 in DNA: TGTGCCATCAGTGGCGATCGGGGGGAGAACACTGAAGCTTTCTTT. Translating it yields CAISGDRGENTEAFF.

The chain links TRBV6-1 to TRBJ2-3; 9 bases fit TRBD2. CDR1 is MNHNS and CDR2 is SASEGT in the germline V gene. This CDR3 region has 15 residues. V lost 2 bases, J lost 4 bases, and 4 bases stayed unmatched. Written as DNA, the CDR3 is TGTGCCAGCAGTGAATGGACTAGCGCGGCAGATACGCAGTATTTT. Residues: CASSEWTSAADTQYF.

The chain recombines TRBV5-1 with TRBJ2-1; 8 bases agree with TRBD2. The trim removed 4 bases at V and 0 bases at J, leaving 6 bases unmatched. CDR3 length equals 16 residues. The germline CDR1 and CDR2 sequences are SGHRS and YFSETQ. The CDR3 loop is CASSIVSGSSYNEQFF. The CDR3 nucleotides are TGCGCCAGCAGCATCGTCAGCGGGAGCTCCTACAATGAGCAGTTCTTC.

The J gene is TRBJ2-7, the V gene TRBV6-5, with 10 nucleotides matching TRBD1. V was pared by 7 bases and J by 2 bases, with 11 bases of the junction left unmatched. The CDR3 loop spans 16 amino acids. Per germline, CDR1 MNHEY and CDR2 SVGAGI. The CDR3 DNA follows: TGTGCCAGCACCAACAGGTTGGGACAGGGGACCTACGAGCAGTACTTC. This encodes CASTNRLGQGTYEQYF.

This clonotype was found a few times. This chain links TRBV7-2 with TRBJ2-1, with a weak D call TRBD1 (6 bases). The CDR3 length is 14 residues. In germline, CDR1 is SGHTA, CDR2 FQGNSA. With 4 bases removed from V and 6 bases from J, the gap between germline ends came to 13 bases. CDR3 sequence (DNA): TGTGCCAGCAGCTCCCTACAGGGACCCAATGAGCAGTTCTTC. This sequence encodes CASSSLQGPNEQFF.

V is TRBV18 and J is TRBJ2-7; TRBD1 aligns across 9 bases. The ends lost 1 base at V and 0 bases at J; junction bases unmatched: 1. The germline CDR1 and CDR2 sequences are KGHSH and LQKENI. This CDR3 comprises 15 residues. The CDR3: CASSPRDRVSYEQYF. The CDR3 coding sequence is TGTGCCAGCTCACCACGGGACAGGGTCTCCTACGAGCAGTACTTC.

This clonotype turned up a few times. The V gene is TRBV3-1, the J gene TRBJ2-5; D is unclear. Trimming stripped 4 bases from V and 5 bases from J, with 11 bases between. The CDR3 is made up of 13 amino acids. Germline lookup yields CDR1 LGHDT and CDR2 YNNKEL (reference sequence). CDR3 nucleotides: TGTGCCAGCAGCCTTGGCGCTATTGAGACCCAGTACTTC. As protein: CASSLGAIETQYF.

This clonotype turned up a few times. V and J are TRBV10-3 and TRBJ2-7; D is ambiguous. V lost 2 bases to trimming and J lost 0 bases, with 5 bases between them. There are 13 residues in the CDR3. CDR1 ENHRY and CDR2 SYGVKD come from the germline V gene. The CDR3: CAISEDPSYEQYF. The CDR3 DNA reads TGTGCCATCAGTGAGGACCCCTCCTACGAGCAGTACTTC.

This rearrangement joins TRBV20-1 to TRBJ1-5; unclear D gene. The CDR3 contains 15 residues. CDR1 and CDR2 (germline): DFQATT, SNEGSKA (reference sequence). Trimming cost V 0 bases and J 0 bases, with 9 bases left between them. In nucleotides, the CDR3 is TGCAGTGCTAGAGATCATCCCTATAGCAATCAGCCCCAGCATTTT. Its protein is CSARDHPYSNQPQHF.

This clonotype was detected once. J is TRBJ2-5 and V is TRBV12-3 or TRBV12-4; 10 bases agree with TRBD1. The closer fit of TRBJ2-7 to the DNA end suggests the J call may be wrong. This CDR3 has 15 residues. Here the CDR3 DNA reads TGTGCCAGCAGTCCCGGGACAGGGGAACCCTACGAGCAGTACTTC. The encoded protein is CASSPGTGEPYEQYF.

This clonotype has a handful of counts. One end of the junction is discordant with germline, which a read error may explain. The CDR3 here is CTSSLDRGFVNTEAFF. DNA of the CDR3: TGTACCAGCAGCTTGGACAGGGGATTCGTGAACACTGAAGCTTTCTTT. The genes are TRBV5-6 and TRBJ1-1; 9 nucleotides match TRBD1. This CDR3 is 16 amino acids long. The germline gives CDR1 SGHDT, CDR2 YYEEEE.

There are a few counts of this clonotype. The chain uses TRBV5-1 and TRBJ2-7, with D hard to call. Germline V gene lookup returns CDR1 SGHRS and CDR2 YFSETQ. V was clipped by 4 bases and J by 6 bases, with 20 bases between them. This CDR3 comprises 15 residues. CDR3 amino acids: CASSHYLQRRREQYF. The CDR3 DNA reads TGCGCCAGCAGCCACTACCTTCAAAGGCGACGCGAGCAGTACTTC. Full variable domain (missing parts from reference TRBV5-1 and TRBJ2-7): KAGVTQTPRYLIKTRGQQVTLSCSPISGHRSVSWYQQTPGQGLQFLFEYFSETQRNKGNFPGRFSGRQFSNSRSEMNVSTLELGDSALYLCASSHYLQRRREQYFGPGTRLTVT.

This chain joins TRBV30 and TRBJ1-5; a weak D match, TRBD1 (6 bases). This CDR3 is built from 13 residues. Germline values: CDR1 GTSNPN, CDR2 SVGIG (reference sequence). Trimming cost V 0 bases and J 7 bases, with 10 bases left between them. The CDR3 nucleotides are TGTGCCTGGAGTGTACAGGGATGGCAGCCCCAGCATTTT. Translation: CAWSVQGWQPQHF. The full variable domain, in which reference TRBV30 and TRBJ1-5 provide the parts outside the CDR3, is SQTIHQWPATLVQPVGSPLSLECTVEGTSNPNLYWYRQAAGRGLQLLFYSVGIGQISSEVPQNLSASRPQDRQFILSSKKLLLSDSGFYLCAWSVQGWQPQHFGDGTRLSIL.

The V and J genes are TRBV5-5 and TRBJ1-6, with D tentatively TRBD1 (5 bases). Germline CDR1 SGHKS, CDR2 YYEKEE (reference sequence). This CDR3 region has 15 residues. V was pared by 1 base and J by 6 bases, with 11 bases between. CDR3 nucleotides: TGTGCCAGCAGCTTGCGGGGGGGTAGTAATTCACCCCTCCACTTT. It specifies CASSLRGGSNSPLHF.

This clonotype was found a few times. The V gene is TRBV7-8, the J gene TRBJ2-7; D may correspond to TRBD1 or TRBD2 (7 bases each). Per germline, CDR1 SGHVS and CDR2 FQNEAQ. The length of the CDR3 is 18 residues. V was cut by 1 base and J by 1 base, with 20 bases left in between. The CDR3 is CASSLDREGRGSSYEQYF. The CDR3 nucleotides are TGTGCCAGCAGCTTAGATAGGGAGGGCAGGGGGTCATCCTACGAGCAGTACTTC.

This clonotype has just a few counts. CDR3 sequence (DNA): TGTGCCAGCGTTCCATCATCACGGCTAAGTAATCAGCCCCAGCATTTT. Translated, it gives CASVPSSRLSNQPQHF. The chain employs TRBV28 and TRBJ1-5; D not resolved. This CDR3 region has 16 residues. V was shortened by 8 bases and J by 4 bases, with 21 bases between the two germline ends. From germline, CDR1 is MDHEN and CDR2 SYDVKM.

Regarding this clonotype: Germline is not matched at one junction end, which may reflect a read error. This rearrangement joins TRBV2 to TRBJ2-6, with D tentatively TRBD1 (5 bases). The CDR3 contains 17 residues. In germline, CDR1 is SNHLY, CDR2 FYNNEI. In nucleotides, the CDR3 is TGTGCCAGCATTTCTCAGGACCAGACCTCTGGGGCCAACGTCCGGACTTTC. Amino acid sequence: CASISQDQTSGANVRTF. The full variable domain, in which reference TRBV2 and TRBJ2-6 provide the parts outside the CDR3, is EPEVTQTPSHQVTQMGQEVILRCVPISNHLYFYWYRQILGQKVEFLVSFYNNEISEKSEIFDDQFSVERPDGSNFTLKIRSTKLEDSAMYFCASISQDQTSGANVRTFGAGSRLTVL.

The chain uses TRBV10-3 and TRBJ1-1; weak D call: TRBD1 (5 bases). From germline, CDR1 is ENHRY and CDR2 SYGVKD. Trimming shortened V by 10 bases and J by 1 base, and 13 bases separated the two germline ends. The CDR3 runs 13 residues. CDR3 sequence (DNA): TGTGCCACCATTGCAACAGGGAACACTGAAGCTTTCTTT. This encodes CATIATGNTEAFF.

The sample holds a few counts of this clonotype. The V gene is TRBV3-1, the J gene TRBJ1-1; possible D gene TRBD1, 6 bases. V was trimmed by 2 bases and J by 10 bases, leaving 8 bases between them. The germline V gene encodes CDR1 LGHDT and CDR2 YNNKEL (reference sequence). The CDR3 spans 11 residues. CDR3 bases: TGTGCCAGCAGCCAAAAGGGGGGAGCTTTCTTT. It encodes CASSQKGGAFF.

The V and J genes are TRBV28 and TRBJ2-3; 8 positions match TRBD1. V trimming: 6 bases; J trimming: 4 bases; junction bases outside the gene matches: 6. The CDR3 is made up of 14 amino acids. Germline values: CDR1 MDHEN, CDR2 SYDVKM. The CDR3 region has the DNA TGTGCCAGCAGGGCAGGGGGCATAGCAGATACGCAGTATTTT. Translating gives CASRAGGIADTQYF.

The V call is TRBV20-1, the J call TRBJ1-2, with TRBD1 identical over 10 bases. Germline CDR1 reads DFQATT; CDR2 reads SNEGSKA (reference sequence). CDR3 length: 13 residues. The V segment lost 7 bases and the J segment 7 bases; nucleotides outside the gene matches: 9. CDR3 bases: TGCAGTGTCAACCCGGGACAGGGGTTTGGCTACACCTTC. Its translation: CSVNPGQGFGYTF.

The gene calls are TRBV5-1 and TRBJ2-1; TRBD2 might be the D (6 bases). The germline V and J ends were trimmed by 4 bases and 5 bases, with 16 bases remaining between them. The germline V gene has CDR1 SGHRS and CDR2 YFSETQ. CDR3 length: 15 residues. Written as DNA, the CDR3 is TGCGCCAGCAGCATGGGACTCATGGGGAACAATGAGCAGTTCTTC. Protein product: CASSMGLMGNNEQFF.